This is a list of T cell receptor beta chains from one sample in a study of blood T cell repertoires in COVID-19. TCRdb's table, derived via immunoSEQ multiplex PCR, lists solely in-frame clones and lacks some. The repertoire holds about 15,000 clones, with 76% as singletons. Sequencing was performed on peripheral blood. These receptors were collected from a man aged 70 or older with active or convalescent COVID-19. The CDR3 runs from the conserved cysteine through the conserved F or W. D genes are given only for firm matches. Expanded clones are given a class, and other clones once, few, many or no size at all.

j_call clone_size v_call d_call cdr3_nt cdr3_aa
TRBJ1-3 . TRBV6-5 . TGTGCCAGCAGTACCCAGGGTGGAAACACCATATATTTT CASSTQGGNTIYF
TRBJ2-2 once TRBV4-2 TRBD1 TGTGCCACCACAGGGGGCGCGGACCGGGGAGCTGTTTTT CATTGGADRGAVF
TRBJ1-2 . TRBV29-1 TRBD1 TGCAGCGTTGCACAGGGGGCGGGCTATGGCTACACCTTC CSVAQGAGYGYTF
TRBJ1-5 . TRBV27 . TGTGCCAGCAGTTCAACGGGTCCCACCCTCGATCAGCCCCAGCATTTT CASSSTGPTLDQPQHF
TRBJ2-2 few TRBV19 . TGTGCCAGTAGTAGTCTCACGACAGCCGGGGAGCTGTTTTTT CASSSLTTAGELFF
TRBJ1-2 . TRBV28 . TGTGCCAGCAGTACCCTGACAGGATTGGGGGCCTATGGCTACACCTTC CASSTLTGLGAYGYTF
TRBJ2-6 . TRBV5-5 . TGTGCCAGCAGCGGTTCCACAGGGAAGTATGGGGCCAACGTCCTGACTTTC CASSGSTGKYGANVLTF
TRBJ2-3 . TRBV7-9 TRBD2 TGTGCAGGACTAGGGGCATCGGGTACGCAGTATTTT CAGLGASGTQYF
TRBJ1-6 . TRBV7-9 TRBD1 TGTGCCAGCAGCTTAGTAGGTGGGACAGGGGCGCCACCCCTCCACTTT CASSLVGGTGAPPLHF
TRBJ1-5 . TRBV24-1 . TGTGCCACCAGTGACTCCAGGGTGTATCAGCCCCAGCATTTT CATSDSRVYQPQHF
TRBJ1-1 . TRBV7-9 . TGTGCCAGCAGTCAGCTAAAGACAGGTCTATTGAACACTGAAGCTTTCTTT CASSQLKTGLLNTEAFF
TRBJ1-2 . TRBV3-1/TRBV3-2 . TGTGCCAGCAGCCAGTCTACGGGACATCGCGGCTACACCTTC CASSQSTGHRGYTF
TRBJ2-2 . TRBV18 TRBD2 TGTGCCAGCTCATCCTTATCCGGGACTAGTGGAACCGGGGAGCTGTTTTTT CASSSLSGTSGTGELFF
TRBJ1-1 . TRBV2 TRBD1 TGTGCCAGCAGTGAAACAGACAGGGGGCTGGAGGCTTTCTTT CASSETDRGLEAFF
TRBJ2-3 . TRBV7-8 . TGTGCCAGCAGCTTAGGGGGGCTGGGCGCAGATACGCAGTATTTT CASSLGGLGADTQYF
TRBJ2-3 . TRBV27 . TGTGCCAGCAGTTTAACAGGAAGACACACAGATACGCAGTATTTT CASSLTGRHTDTQYF
TRBJ1-1 . TRBV18 . TGTGCCAGCTCCCTCATCGGGGGGAGGGACACTGAAGCTTTCTTT CASSLIGGRDTEAFF
TRBJ1-2 . TRBV5-4 . TGTGCCAGCAGCTTGACAGGCCTGATTGGCTACACCTTC CASSLTGLIGYTF
TRBJ1-2 few TRBV18 . TGTGCCAGCTCACCAAGGGCCCAGGGGACCCCGGGTAGTGGCTACACCTTC CASSPRAQGTPGSGYTF
TRBJ2-3 . TRBV4-2 TRBD2 TGTGCCAGCAGCCCCCTGCGGGGGGGCAGCGCAGATACGCAGTATTTT CASSPLRGGSADTQYF
TRBJ2-7 . TRBV5-1 . TGCGCCAGCAGCGCCGATGGTAGGGGTTACGAGCAGTACTTC CASSADGRGYEQYF
TRBJ2-3 few TRBV28 . TGTGCCAGCAAACTACCTGGAACAGATACGCAGTATTTT CASKLPGTDTQYF
TRBJ1-1 . TRBV7-2 . TGTGCCAGCAGCCAAGGCCGGGTTAAGAACACTGAAGCTTTCTTT CASSQGRVKNTEAFF
TRBJ1-2 . TRBV29-1 . TGCAGCGTTGAATGGGTTGCGGGGGGTGGCTACACCTTC CSVEWVAGGGYTF
TRBJ1-3 . TRBV3-1/TRBV3-2 . TGTGCCAGCAGCCAAGATCTGGGGGCGTCTGGAAACACCATATATTTT CASSQDLGASGNTIYF
TRBJ2-3 . TRBV28 TRBD2 TGTGCCAGCAGTTTAGGGGGACTAGCGGACGGCACAGATACGCAGTATTTT CASSLGGLADGTDTQYF
TRBJ2-2 . TRBV7-2 . TGTGCCAGCAGCTTCGACAGTACGACCGGGGAGCTGTTTTTT CASSFDSTTGELFF
TRBJ2-5 . TRBV11-3 . TGTGCCAGCAGCCCGACGGGGAGCCCCTTGACCCAGTACTTC CASSPTGSPLTQYF
TRBJ1-5 . TRBV6-2/TRBV6-3 . TGTGCCAGCAGCCCACGACCGCGAGGGACAATTAATCAGCCCCAGCATTTT CASSPRPRGTINQPQHF
TRBJ1-1 . TRBV10-2 . TGCGCCAGCCGTGATCTCCGGGACAAGAACACTGAAGCTTTCTTT CASRDLRDKNTEAFF
TRBJ2-7 . TRBV12-1 . . CASSFGGGTSGYEQYF
TRBJ2-7 . TRBV30 TRBD1 TGTGCCTGGAGTGTGGACAGGGGAGTCTATGGGCAGTACTTC CAWSVDRGVYGQYF
TRBJ2-1 . TRBV10-3 TRBD2 TGTGCCATCACCCCCGGGGCGGGAGGGCCGGGGTCCAATGAGCAGTTCTTC CAITPGAGGPGSNEQFF
TRBJ2-3 . TRBV5-4 TRBD2 TGTGCCAGCAGCTCCGGACTAGCGGGAGGAGATACGCAGTATTTT CASSSGLAGGDTQYF
TRBJ1-4 . TRBV4-1 . TGCGCCAGCAGCCAAGATTATTCCAGGGGATGGGTTGAAAAACTGTTTTTT CASSQDYSRGWVEKLFF
TRBJ2-7 . TRBV3-1/TRBV3-2 TRBD2 TGTGCCAGCAGTCCTAGCGGGACTGTATCCTACGAGCAGTACTTC CASSPSGTVSYEQYF
TRBJ1-6 few TRBV4-2 TRBD1 TGTGCCAGCAGCCAACACTTATCCACAGGGGGAAATTCACCCCTCCACTTT CASSQHLSTGGNSPLHF
TRBJ2-7 . TRBV6-6 TRBD1 TGTGCCAGCAGTCCCGGGGACAGGGATCGGTACTTC CASSPGDRDRYF
TRBJ2-1 . TRBV4-2 TRBD2 TGTGCCAGCAGCCAAGAAGGGGAAACTAGCGGGGGTTGGAATGAGCAGTTCTTC CASSQEGETSGGWNEQFF
TRBJ1-2 . TRBV19 TRBD1 TGTGCCAGTAGTACCTTTAAATCGACAGGGCCGGCTAACTATGGCTACACCTTC CASSTFKSTGPANYGYTF
TRBJ2-5 . TRBV4-1 TRBD1 TGCGCCAGCAGCCAATCCCCGGGACAGGGGGCTGAGACCCAGTACTTC CASSQSPGQGAETQYF
TRBJ1-2 . TRBV5-8 . TGTGCCAGCAGCTTAAGAACAGGTCTATACTATGGCTACACCTTC CASSLRTGLYYGYTF
TRBJ1-4 . TRBV25-1 . TGTGCCAGCAGTGAATCCGGGGGGCTGGGGGAAAAACTGTTTTTT CASSESGGLGEKLFF
TRBJ2-1 . TRBV24-1 TRBD2 TGTGCCACCAGTGACCCGGGACTAGCGGGGGGGTTCTCCTACAATGAGCAGTTCTTC CATSDPGLAGGFSYNEQFF
TRBJ1-2 many TRBV18 . TGTGCCAGCTCACCACCGACAGAGAGCTATGGCTACACCTTC CASSPPTESYGYTF
TRBJ1-5 few TRBV28 TRBD1 TGTGCCAGCAGTTTAAGGGGGACAGTCAATCAGCCCCAGCATTTT CASSLRGTVNQPQHF
TRBJ2-7 . TRBV9 . TGTGCCAGCAGCGTAGCCGGGATAGCTGTGCACGAGCAGTACTTC CASSVAGIAVHEQYF
TRBJ2-3 . TRBV11-2 TRBD2 TGTGCCAGCAGCCTGGGACTAGCGCCTTCCGATACGCAGTATTTT CASSLGLAPSDTQYF
TRBJ1-1 few TRBV2 . TGTGCCAGCAGTGATAGGGGCGTTAAAAGGACTGAAGCTTTCTTT CASSDRGVKRTEAFF
TRBJ2-3 . TRBV5-1 . TGCGCCAGCAGCTTGGAAGCGGGTGGCACAGATACGCAGTATTTT CASSLEAGGTDTQYF
TRBJ1-2 once TRBV19 TRBD1 TGTGCCAGTAGTACACTTCGGGGACAGTCCTATGGCTACACCTTC CASSTLRGQSYGYTF
TRBJ1-5 once TRBV28 . TGTGCCAGCAGTTTACCCCAGGGGTTCCAGCCCCAGCATTTT CASSLPQGFQPQHF
TRBJ1-5 . TRBV28 TRBD1 TGTGCCAGCAGACAGGGGGCGGGTCAGCCCCAGCATTTT CASRQGAGQPQHF
TRBJ2-1 once TRBV24-1 . TGTGCCACCAGTGAATCGGCCTACAATGAGCAGTTCTTC CATSESAYNEQFF
TRBJ2-3 once TRBV10-2 TRBD1 TGCGCCAGCAGGGAAAACAGGGGGCACACAGATACGCAGTATTTT CASRENRGHTDTQYF